The 24 T cell receptor beta chains presented below share a single source sample, sequenced in a study of blood T cell repertoires in COVID-19. Measured with immunoSEQ multiplex PCR; TCRdb has only the in-frame clones, and not every one. The sample shows roughly 320,000 clones, 85% to 90% of them seen only once. The sequencing sample was made of PBMCs or T cells enriched from blood (not recorded which). Receptors were obtained from a man aged 25-45 years who had recovered from COVID-19.

CDR3 DNA: TGCAGCGTTAGATACAGCACCTACGAGCAGTACTTC. Protein sequence: CSVRYSTYEQYF. The chain couples TRBV29-1 to TRBJ2-7; D ambiguous. The germline V gene encodes CDR1 SQVTM and CDR2 ANQGSEA. V lost 5 bases and J lost 2, with 10 bases in between. This CDR3 comprises 12 residues.

This chain joins TRBV7-9 and TRBJ1-1; 9 bases fit TRBD1. Germline lookup yields CDR1 SEHNR and CDR2 FQNEAQ (reference sequence). The CDR3 is made up of 15 amino acids. The V and J ends lost 5 bases and 5 bases, in that order; junction bases with no gene match: 9. CDR3 nucleotide sequence: TGTGCCAGCAGCCCTCAACAGGGGGCGGCAACTGAAGCTTTCTTT. This translates into CASSPQQGAATEAFF.

The chain carries TRBV3-1 (or the pseudogene TRBV3-2) and TRBJ2-5, with 7 bases fitting TRBD2. Germline CDR1 is LGHDT and CDR2 is YNNKEL (reference sequence). CDR3 length: 14 amino acids. V gave up 4 bases and J gave up 1 base; unmatched junction bases: 3. CDR3 nucleotide sequence: TGTGCCAGCAGCCGCAAGCGGGGCCAAGAGACCCAGTACTTC. This sequence encodes CASSRKRGQETQYF.

The V call is TRBV30, the J call TRBJ1-4, with D possibly TRBD1 on 6 matching bases. Trimming took 5 bases from V and 7 from J, leaving 14 bases between them. Looked up from germline, CDR1 is GTSNPN and CDR2 is SVGIG (reference sequence). The CDR3 contains 13 residues. CDR3 sequence: CAWAGGGAEKLFF. The CDR3 region has the DNA TGTGCCTGGGCCGGCGGGGGCGCTGAAAAACTGTTTTTT.

The gene calls are TRBV5-4 and TRBJ2-1, with 9 bases aligning to TRBD2. After removal of 7 bases from V and 4 bases from J, the junction contained 6 bases not matched to a gene. The V gene's germline CDR1 is SGHNT and CDR2 YYREEE (reference sequence). This CDR3 has 14 residues. CDR3 bases: TGTGCCAGCGTTCCCAGCGGGGGGTACAATGAGCAGTTCTTC. This codes for CASVPSGGYNEQFF.

The chain is built from TRBV5-4 and TRBJ2-7; TRBD2 agrees at 8 bases. Germline V gene sequence: CDR1 SGHNT, CDR2 YYREEE (reference sequence). CDR3 size: 14 residues. With V trimmed by 4 bases and J by 4 bases, 7 bases remained unmatched. In nucleotides, the CDR3 is TGTGCCAGCAGCGCCGCGGGGGGACTTTACGAGCAGTACTTC. This sequence encodes CASSAAGGLYEQYF.

The chain links TRBV5-8 to TRBJ2-3; tentatively, D is TRBD2 (5 bases). CDR1 is SGHTS, CDR2 YDEGEE, per germline. The germline V and J ends were trimmed by 0 bases and 2 bases, with 16 bases remaining between them. The CDR3 extends over 17 amino acids. The CDR3 DNA reads TGTGCCAGCAGCTTGGGGACCGAGCGGATGAACACAGATACGCAGTATTTT. Translating it yields CASSLGTERMNTDTQYF.

J is TRBJ2-6 and V is TRBV15; TRBD2 matches 7 bases. Germline V lookup: CDR1 LNHNV, CDR2 YYDKDF (reference sequence). This CDR3 has 15 amino acids. The DNA of the CDR3 is TGTGCAACCGGAGGCGGGGGAGCTGGGGCCAACGTCCTGACTTTC. Translated: CATGGGGAGANVLTF.

A few counts support this clone. The chain couples TRBV9 to TRBJ1-2; TRBD1 matches 7 bases. CDR3 size: 16 residues. The junction had 8 bases not matched to a gene; V was cut back by 1 base and J by 2 bases. Per germline, CDR1 SGDLS and CDR2 YYNGEE. The CDR3 is CASSVPSDRTNYGYTF. The CDR3 region has the DNA TGTGCCAGCAGCGTACCCTCGGACAGGACGAACTATGGCTACACCTTC.

This clone appeared a few times. Other DNA sequences from this sample encode an identical CDR3 as well. J is TRBJ1-5 and V is TRBV7-9, with TRBD1 matching over 8 bases. The CDR3 runs to 14 residues. V lost 4 bases to trimming and J lost 6 bases; unmatched junction nucleotides: 5. In germline, CDR1 is SEHNR, CDR2 FQNEAQ (reference sequence). Here the CDR3 DNA reads TGTGCCAGCAGCTCGGGGACAGGAGGTCAGCCCCAGCATTTT. It codes for CASSSGTGGQPQHF. The full variable domain, completed using reference TRBV7-9 and TRBJ1-5, is DTGVSQNPRHKITKRGQNVTFRCDPISEHNRLYWYRQTLGQGPEFLTYFQNEAQLEKSRLLSDRFSAERPKGSFSTLEIQRTEQGDSAMYLCASSSGTGGQPQHFGDGTRLSIL.

This clone was seen only a few times. The genes are TRBV24-1 and TRBJ2-3; D call uncertain. The germline V and J ends were trimmed by 4 bases and 2 bases, with 15 bases remaining between them. This CDR3 has 16 amino acids. Germline values: CDR1 KGHDR, CDR2 SFDVKD. DNA of the CDR3: TGTGCCACCAGTGACCGTGGTGGAGACCCCACAGATACGCAGTATTTT. This encodes CATSDRGGDPTDTQYF.

The chain links TRBV24-1 to TRBJ2-7; 8 bases align to TRBD1. CDR1 KGHDR and CDR2 SFDVKD come from the germline V gene. The CDR3 covers 13 residues. V dropped 10 bases and J dropped 6; count of bases not matched to a gene: 10. The CDR3 DNA reads as TGTGCCACTAACGGGGACAGGAGGATCGAGCAGTACTTC. It is translated as CATNGDRRIEQYF.

CDR3 sequence: CASSEGGAYNEQFF. The DNA of the CDR3 is TGTGCCAGCAGTGAAGGTGGAGCGTACAATGAGCAGTTCTTC. The gene calls are TRBV2 and TRBJ2-1; no clear D. The length of the CDR3 is 14 residues. Trimming stripped 1 base from V and 4 bases from J, with 8 bases between. The germline CDR1 and CDR2 sequences are SNHLY and FYNNEI.

The chain uses TRBV11-2 and TRBJ2-7; D is undetermined. With 3 bases removed from V and 0 bases from J, the gap between germline ends came to 18 bases. The CDR3 is made up of 17 amino acids. Germline-derived CDR1 and CDR2 are SGHAT and FQNNGV. The CDR3 bases are TGTGCCAGCAGCTTCACCGACTTTTCTCTGAGCTCCTACGAGCAGTACTTC. This codes for CASSFTDFSLSSYEQYF.

The chain employs TRBV2 and TRBJ1-6; D gene uncertain. The CDR3 sequence is 13 residues long. Germline lookup yields CDR1 SNHLY and CDR2 FYNNEI. The V end was cut by 3 bases, the J end by 10 bases, with 10 bases between. The CDR3 DNA reads TGTGCCAGCAGTGAGTATGGAGGATCACCCCTCCACTTT. Protein: CASSEYGGSPLHF.

The V and J genes are TRBV5-4 and TRBJ1-2, with a tentative D call TRBD1 (5 bases). The CDR3 contains 14 residues. The V end was cut by 4 bases, the J end by 10 bases, with 20 bases between. Germline V lookup: CDR1 SGHNT, CDR2 YYREEE (reference sequence). CDR3 amino acids: CASSTAGGTWAYTF. The CDR3, as DNA: TGTGCCAGCAGCACCGCGGGGGGGACCTGGGCCTACACCTTC.

This sequence joins TRBV3-1 (or the pseudogene TRBV3-2) and TRBJ1-3; unclear D gene. CDR1 LGHDT and CDR2 YNNKEL come from the germline V gene (reference sequence). The length of the CDR3 is 16 residues. V was cut by 4 bases and J by 0 bases, with 13 bases left in between. CDR3 sequence: CASSPLHMSSGNTIYF. CDR3 sequence (DNA): TGTGCCAGCAGCCCGTTACACATGTCCTCTGGAAACACCATATATTTT.

The chain couples TRBV15 to TRBJ1-3; 7 nucleotides align to TRBD1. V lost 1 base, J lost 0 bases, and 3 bases stayed unmatched. The germline V gene has CDR1 LNHNV and CDR2 YYDKDF (reference sequence). The CDR3 is 16 residues long. The CDR3 DNA reads TGTGCCACCAGCAGAGTAGGGGACAGCTCTGGAAACACCATATATTTT. It specifies CATSRVGDSSGNTIYF. Combining the CDR3 with reference TRBV15 and TRBJ1-3 gives the whole variable domain DAMVIQNPRYQVTQFGKPVTLSCSQTLNHNVMYWYQQKSSQAPKLLFHYYDKDFNNEADTPDNFQSRRPNTSFCFLDIRSPGLGDTAMYLCATSRVGDSSGNTIYFGEGSWLTVV.

The rearrangement uses TRBV10-1 and TRBJ2-3; D is possibly TRBD2 (6 bases). Trimming took off 2 bases at V and 11 bases at J, with 14 bases between the two ends. Germline V lookup: CDR1 WNHNN, CDR2 SYGVQD (reference sequence). The CDR3 covers 13 residues. CDR3 nucleotide sequence: TGCGCCAGCAGTGAGCTCAGAGTCGGGGGGCAGTATTTT. Protein: CASSELRVGGQYF.

V usage is TRBV27 and J usage is TRBJ2-1; a possible D gene is TRBD2 (6 bases). The CDR3 is made up of 13 amino acids. Per germline, CDR1 MNHEY and CDR2 SMNVEV (reference sequence). Trimming shortened V by 6 bases and J by 8 bases, and 14 bases separated the two germline ends. The CDR3 DNA is TGTGCCAGCAGAGTGACTAGTATCCATGAGCAGTTCTTC. Translated, it gives CASRVTSIHEQFF.

The chain uses TRBV11-2 and TRBJ1-1; 8 nucleotides line up with TRBD1. There are 14 residues in the CDR3. Germline V gene data show CDR1 as SGHAT and CDR2 as FQNNGV. Trimming took 5 bases from V and 0 from J; bases not matched to a gene: 2. CDR3 in DNA: TGTGCCAGCAGCCTACAGGGGGTGAACACTGAAGCTTTCTTT. This codes for CASSLQGVNTEAFF.

This chain links TRBV19 with TRBJ2-7, with 11 positions matching TRBD2. This CDR3 contains 16 residues. The junction had 6 bases not matched to a gene; V was cut back by 3 bases and J by 2 bases. CDR1 and CDR2 from the germline V gene are LNHDA and SQIVND (reference sequence). The CDR3 sequence is CASSISSGGSTYEQYF. Here the CDR3 DNA reads TGTGCCAGTAGTATCTCTAGCGGGGGGTCCACCTACGAGCAGTACTTC. The full variable domain, in which reference TRBV19 and TRBJ2-7 provide the parts outside the CDR3, is DGGITQSPKYLFRKEGQNVTLSCEQNLNHDAMYWYRQDPGQGLRLIYYSQIVNDFQKGDIAEGYSVSREKKESFPLTVTSAQKNPTAFYLCASSISSGGSTYEQYFGPGTRLTVT.

The genes are TRBV27 and TRBJ1-5; D gene uncertain. V lost 3 bases to trimming and J lost 3 bases, with 6 bases between them. Germline V lookup: CDR1 MNHEY, CDR2 SMNVEV (reference sequence). CDR3 length: 13 residues. The DNA of the CDR3 is TGTGCCAGCAGTTTTAGTATCAATCAGCCCCAGCATTTT. Residues: CASSFSINQPQHF.

The chain combines TRBV7-9 with TRBJ2-1; a possible D gene is TRBD2 (5 bases). Looked up from germline, CDR1 is SEHNR and CDR2 is FQNEAQ (reference sequence). Trimming left V 1 base short and J 12 bases short, with 13 bases between. The length of the CDR3 is 13 residues. CDR3 residues: CASSLVGGLGQFF. Written as DNA, the CDR3 is TGTGCCAGCAGCTTAGTGGGCGGGTTGGGGCAGTTCTTC.